The 20 T cell receptor beta chains given below trace back to one sample, sequenced in a study of response to subunit inactivated influenza vaccine. TCRdb independently ran MiXCR on the RT-PCR reads; one entry per CDR3 protein. The repertoire includes about 540,000 distinct CDR3 sequences, roughly 25% of them detected once, and 2.5% to 3.5% sits in the top ten. These same records also appear under a second study, on T cells expressing NK-cell markers. That study reports: The TCR beta cDNA came from 5'RACE template switching with UMIs.

Source: CD4+ T cells sorted from PBMCs, taken 11 to 12 days after vaccination. All receptors derive from a man aged 50 or older who received an inactivated influenza vaccine.

This clonotype has ten or more counts. The rearrangement joins TRBV4-2 to TRBJ1-2; a possible D gene is TRBD1 (5 bases). The V and J ends lost 4 bases and 7 bases respectively, with 19 bases between them. Germline V gene data show CDR1 as LGHNA and CDR2 as YNFKEQ. There are 15 residues in the CDR3. For the CDR3, the DNA is TGTGCCAGCAGCCCCGAGGCAGGGTTTGGTGGTGGCTACACCTTC. This encodes CASSPEAGFGGGYTF.

This clonotype turned up a few times. The gene calls are TRBV12-3 or TRBV12-4 and TRBJ1-1; the match to TRBD1 covers 8 bases. With V trimmed by 2 bases and J by 7 bases, 3 bases remained unmatched. The CDR3 sequence is 13 residues long. The chain's CDR3 is CASSLSGGGEAFF. CDR3 nucleotides: TGTGCCAGCAGTTTATCAGGGGGCGGTGAAGCTTTCTTT.

The V gene is TRBV5-6, the J gene TRBJ2-3, with D perhaps TRBD2 (6 bases). Germline CDR1 and CDR2: SGHDT and YYEEEE. The length of the CDR3 is 15 residues. Trimming left V 0 bases short and J 4 bases short, with 12 bases between. The CDR3 DNA is TGTGCCAGCAGCTTGGTGACTAGTTTGTCAGATACGCAGTATTTT. It yields the protein CASSLVTSLSDTQYF.

The chain combines TRBV10-3 with TRBJ1-1, with D perhaps TRBD1 (5 bases). Germline values: CDR1 ENHRY, CDR2 SYGVKD. CDR3 length equals 16 residues. V was clipped by 4 bases and J by 4 bases, with 19 bases between them. The CDR3 DNA follows: TGTGCCATCAGTGGAATGCCGGGACGCAGAAGCACTGAAGCTTTCTTT. Protein: CAISGMPGRRSTEAFF.

The chain couples TRBV12-3 or TRBV12-4 to TRBJ2-7; unclear D gene. The CDR3 is 15 residues long. The V and J ends lost 1 base and 2 bases respectively, with 12 bases between them. This chain's CDR3 is CASSLGGPNTYEQYF. In DNA form, the CDR3 reads TGTGCCAGCAGTTTAGGCGGACCAAATACCTACGAGCAGTACTTC.

This chain connects TRBV5-1 to TRBJ2-5; 8 positions match TRBD1. V shed 2 bases, J shed 2 bases, and the junction held 5 bases outside the gene matches. Germline V gene lookup returns CDR1 SGHRS and CDR2 YFSETQ. The length of the CDR3 is 15 residues. The CDR3: CASSFYRGSQETQYF. The CDR3 bases are TGCGCCAGCAGCTTTTACAGGGGGAGTCAAGAGACCCAGTACTTC.

This chain uses TRBV20-1 with TRBJ2-3; possible D gene TRBD2, 5 bases. V was cut by 7 bases and J by 0 bases, with 14 bases left in between. The CDR3 is 14 residues long. Germline values: CDR1 DFQATT, CDR2 SNEGSKA (reference sequence). The chain's CDR3 is CSVGSTTSTDTQYF. In nucleotides, the CDR3 is TGCAGTGTTGGGAGTACCACTAGCACAGATACGCAGTATTTT.

The genes are TRBV9 and TRBJ1-2; no clear D. Per germline, CDR1 SGDLS and CDR2 YYNGEE. This CDR3 region has 14 residues. The ends were cut back, 0 bases at V and 4 bases at J, with 10 bases in the middle. This CDR3 reads CASSVDPDTYGYTF. The CDR3 nucleotides read TGTGCCAGCAGCGTAGATCCGGATACCTATGGCTACACCTTC.

The chain carries TRBV15 and TRBJ2-2, with no clear D. Trimming removed 0 bases at V and 4 bases at J, with 9 bases between. From germline, CDR1 is LNHNV and CDR2 YYDKDF (reference sequence). This CDR3 comprises 15 residues. The CDR3 loop reads CATSRDRTSTGELFF. The CDR3 region has the DNA TGTGCCACCAGCAGAGATCGGACCTCCACCGGGGAGCTGTTTTTT.

V gene TRBV2 combines with J gene TRBJ1-5, with D possibly TRBD1 on 6 matching bases. CDR3 length equals 15 residues. Germline assignment: CDR1 SNHLY and CDR2 FYNNEI. Trimming took off 9 bases at V and 0 bases at J, with 15 bases between the two ends. The CDR3: CARGGTADSNQPQHF. CDR3 in DNA: TGTGCCAGAGGGGGTACAGCTGATAGCAATCAGCCCCAGCATTTT. Complete variable domain (other parts from reference TRBV2 and TRBJ1-5): EPEVTQTPSHQVTQMGQEVILRCVPISNHLYFYWYRQILGQKVEFLVSFYNNEISEKSEIFDDQFSVERPDGSNFTLKIRSTKLEDSAMYFCARGGTADSNQPQHFGDGTRLSIL.

Written as DNA, the CDR3 is TGTGCCAGCAACCCCGCTGGGCATCTCCAAGAAGCTTTCTTT. Its protein product is CASNPAGHLQEAFF. The J gene is TRBJ1-1, the V gene TRBV5-5; D is undetermined. V was shortened by 6 bases and J by 8 bases, with 20 bases between the two germline ends. The CDR3 contains 14 residues. In germline, CDR1 is SGHKS, CDR2 YYEKEE (reference sequence). The variable domain in full, with the rest retrieved from reference TRBV5-5 and TRBJ1-1, is DAGVTQSPTHLIKTRGQQVTLRCSPISGHKSVSWYQQVLGQGPQFIFQYYEKEERGRGNFPDRFSARQFPNYSSELNVNALLLGDSALYLCASNPAGHLQEAFFGQGTRLTVV.

The chain carries TRBV9 and TRBJ2-1, with a weak D call TRBD2 (7 bases). Germline loops: CDR1 SGDLS, CDR2 YYNGEE. Trimming took 3 bases from V and 2 from J, leaving 12 bases between them. CDR3 length: 15 amino acids. The CDR3 loop reads CASSGTGRAYNEQFF. CDR3 DNA sequence: TGTGCCAGCAGCGGTACAGGGAGGGCCTACAATGAGCAGTTCTTC.

This clonotype was counted only a few times. The chain has TRBV12-3 or TRBV12-4 and TRBJ2-7; tentative D call: TRBD1 (6 bases). With 2 bases removed from V and 7 bases from J, the gap between germline ends came to 15 bases. CDR3 length: 14 amino acids. The CDR3 protein is CASSLWTATGEQYF. CDR3 nucleotide sequence: TGTGCCAGCAGTTTATGGACAGCAACGGGTGAGCAGTACTTC.

This chain connects TRBV7-2 to TRBJ2-2, with D possibly being TRBD1 (6 bases). V lost 4 bases and J lost 5, with 20 bases in between. Germline V gives CDR1 SGHTA, CDR2 FQGNSA. The CDR3 extends over 17 amino acids. The CDR3 coding sequence is TGTGCCAGCAGCTCAAGACTTGGACAGTATGGGACCGGGGAGCTGTTTTTT. It translates to CASSSRLGQYGTGELFF.

V and J are TRBV12-3 or TRBV12-4 and TRBJ2-1, with no clear D. Trimming took 7 bases from V and 10 from J, leaving 14 bases between them. This CDR3 is 12 amino acids long. The CDR3 DNA reads as TGTGCCAGCACCCCCGCGGAAGGGGAGCAGTTCTTC. This sequence encodes CASTPAEGEQFF.

The chain couples TRBV7-2 to TRBJ1-2; D ambiguous. Germline V lookup: CDR1 SGHTA, CDR2 FQGNSA. Trimming pared 5 bases from V and 8 bases from J, leaving 15 bases between. The CDR3 loop spans 13 amino acids. CDR3 DNA: TGTGCCAGCAGCCCGGACGGTCTTTTGGGCTACACCTTC. It translates to CASSPDGLLGYTF.

Here the CDR3 DNA reads TGTGCCAGCAGGACCGGGTGGAGGGGAGAGCGCAATCAGCCCCAGCATTTT. This encodes CASRTGWRGERNQPQHF. The chain employs TRBV6-2 or TRBV6-3 and TRBJ1-5; the D gene is possibly TRBD1 (5 bases). Germline V lookup: CDR1 MNHEY, CDR2 SVGEGT. Trimming took off 6 bases at V and 2 bases at J, with 20 bases between the two ends. The CDR3 consists of 17 residues.

This clonotype was recorded a few times. The rearrangement links TRBV12-3 or TRBV12-4 to TRBJ2-2; D remains unclear. The CDR3 is made up of 15 amino acids. Trimming removed 7 bases at V and 0 bases at J, with 12 bases between. DNA of the CDR3: TGTGCCAGCAAGGAGCAGGCAACGAACACCGGGGAGCTGTTTTTT. Translation: CASKEQATNTGELFF.

This clonotype was counted between two and nine times. V gene TRBV18 combines with J gene TRBJ2-7; D possibly corresponds to TRBD1 (6 bases). CDR1 is KGHSH, CDR2 LQKENI, per germline. CDR3 length equals 16 residues. Deletions cut 3 bases from V and 1 base from J, with 16 bases between. In DNA form, the CDR3 reads TGTGCCAGCTCACCGGGGGCCGGGACGGATTCCTACGAGCAGTACTTC. This translates into CASSPGAGTDSYEQYF. The whole variable domain, filled in from reference TRBV18 and TRBJ2-7, reads NAGVMQNPRHLVRRRGQEARLRCSPMKGHSHVYWYRQLPEEGLKFMVYLQKENIIDESGMPKERFSAEFPKEGPSILRIQQVVRGDSAAYFCASSPGAGTDSYEQYFGPGTRLTVT.

The gene calls are TRBV6-5 and TRBJ2-2; TRBD1 matches at 10 bases. Germline values: CDR1 MNHEY, CDR2 SVGAGI. V gave up 2 bases and J gave up 9 bases; unmatched junction bases: 9. The CDR3 consists of 16 residues. DNA of the CDR3: TGTGCCAGCAGTTACACACCTCGACAGGGGGCCTGGGAGCTGTTTTTT. This translates into CASSYTPRQGAWELFF.